This TCR beta chain was observed in a study of T cell responses to AZD1222 COVID-19 vaccine. TCRdb keeps only in-frame clones here, not all; method: immunoSEQ multiplex PCR. The sample carries 87,000 or so clones, roughly 91% recorded once. The receptor was isolated from an adult in good health. Sequenced here: peripheral blood, sampled on day 0 of AZD1222 vaccination.

The CDR3 DNA reads TGTGCCAGCTCACCCTCAAGGGACTCCAACTATGGCTACACCTTC. It is translated as CASSPSRDSNYGYTF. The rearrangement uses TRBV18 and TRBJ1-2; possible D gene TRBD1, 5 bases. Trimming shortened V by 3 bases and J by 2 bases, and 13 bases separated the two germline ends. CDR1 is KGHSH, CDR2 LQKENI, per germline. This CDR3 contains 15 residues.